This TCR beta chain was captured in a study of blood T cell repertoires in COVID-19. The CDR3 is 15 amino acids. Germline lookup yields CDR1 PRHDT and CDR2 FYEKMQ (reference sequence). V lost 4 bases to trimming and J lost 1 base, with 13 bases between them. The study recruited people aged 18 to 89 years across about 25 US areas. The method was immunoSEQ multiplex PCR; TCRdb's version includes in-frame clones alone and lacks a portion of them. The sample has about 230,000 clones, about 91% seen once. The clonotype was recovered from a woman in her thirties or forties with acute COVID-19. Sequencing input: PBMCs or T cells enriched from blood (not recorded which). The chain links TRBV13 to TRBJ2-5; D may be TRBD1 (5 bases). CDR3 sequence (DNA): TGTGCCAGCAGCTCCCGTGGGGCTAGCCAAGAGACCCAGTACTTC. This codes for CASSSRGASQETQYF.